The T cell receptor (beta chain) described here comes from a study of T cell repertoires in cytomegalovirus infection. Whole-study context: Carrying CMV and the relevant HLA type showed in public TCR beta signatures.

V dropped 5 bases and J dropped 5; count of bases not matched to a gene: 3. Germline CDR1 reads MDHEN; CDR2 reads SYDVKM. The CDR3 is 13 amino acids. In regard to this clonotype: Antigen unknown.

Notes on the study in general: The ex vivo response showed dominance by HLA-C-restricted CMV-specific TCR beta clonotypes.

MiXCR was run by TCRdb on the reads, yielding one entry per CDR3 protein. The sample consists of approximately 170,000 distinct CDR3 sequences, 15% to 20% of them appearing once. The origin of this receptor is a human donor in good health (CMV status not recorded). Some clones in this sample may be carry-over from other donors' samples. Source material: CD8+ T cells from PBMCs. The chain has TRBV28 and TRBJ2-1, with TRBD2 matching over 7 bases. Here the CDR3 reads CASSGLGNNEQFF. CDR3 nucleotides: TGTGCCAGCAGTGGACTAGGGAACAATGAGCAGTTCTTC.